These 20 T cell receptor beta chains share one sample of origin, sequenced in a study of spatial heterogeneity in lung cancer. MiXCR, applied by TCRdb to the 5' RACE reads, yields one record per CDR3 protein. The table has about 45,000 distinct CDR3 sequences, approximately 12% seen once; the top ten hold around 39%. Specified time point: sample taken at primary tumor resection. The authors sequenced whole RNA from tumor, nontumor lung or frozen PBMC without sorting. The source was PBMCs, collected at surgery. These receptors all stem from a female donor with early-stage non-small cell lung cancer.

This sequence joins TRBV5-1 and TRBJ2-1, with 10 positions matching TRBD2. This CDR3 comprises 16 residues. V gave up 0 bases and J gave up 6 bases; unmatched junction bases: 6. The germline gives CDR1 SGHRS, CDR2 YFSETQ. The CDR3 DNA follows: TGCGCCAGCAGCTTGGCCGCAAGCGGGGGGGCCAATGAGCAGTTCTTC. Its protein product is CASSLAASGGANEQFF.

Ten or more counts support this clonotype. V and J are TRBV2 and TRBJ2-1; 12 nucleotides match TRBD2. Germline V gives CDR1 SNHLY, CDR2 FYNNEI. The CDR3 runs to 15 residues. The V gene end was trimmed by 4 bases and the J gene end by 4 bases; junction bases not matched to a gene: 2. The CDR3 DNA reads TGTGCCAGCAGTGTACTAGCGGGGGGTTACAATGAGCAGTTCTTC. Amino acid sequence: CASSVLAGGYNEQFF.

This clonotype turned up a few times. The J gene is TRBJ1-5, the V gene TRBV3-1; D unresolved. CDR1 LGHDT and CDR2 YNNKEL come from the germline V gene (reference sequence). Trimming cost V 0 bases and J 0 bases, with 6 bases left between them. The CDR3 is made up of 15 amino acids. CDR3 nucleotide sequence: TGTGCCAGCAGCCAAGATTGGGGTAGCAATCAGCCCCAGCATTTT. Translation: CASSQDWGSNQPQHF.

This clonotype was counted ten times or more. The genes are TRBV4-3 and TRBJ1-3; possible D gene TRBD1, 6 bases. The CDR3 has 17 amino acids. Trimming shortened V by 3 bases and J by 0 bases, and 15 bases separated the two germline ends. The germline gives CDR1 LGHNA, CDR2 YSLEER. For the CDR3, the DNA is TGCGCCAGCAGCCAGCAGGGGACCGGCCTCTCTGGAAACACCATATATTTT. Protein product: CASSQQGTGLSGNTIYF.

In its sample, this clonotype was seen a few times. The chain uses TRBV4-2 and TRBJ1-4; tentatively, D is TRBD1 (5 bases). Trimming took off 4 bases at V and 0 bases at J, with 12 bases between the two ends. In germline, CDR1 is LGHNA, CDR2 YNFKEQ. The CDR3 loop spans 16 amino acids. The CDR3 DNA reads TGTGCCAGCAGCCGTCCCACGGGGGCAACTAATGAAAAACTGTTTTTT. Amino acids: CASSRPTGATNEKLFF.

This sequence joins TRBV2 and TRBJ2-5; D uncertain. The CDR3 covers 13 residues. Per the germline V gene, CDR1 is SNHLY and CDR2 is FYNNEI. V was trimmed by 3 bases and J by 5 bases, leaving 10 bases between them. The CDR3 nucleotides read TGTGCCAGCAGTGAGGATTTATCGGAGACCCAGTACTTC. This codes for CASSEDLSETQYF. The whole variable domain, remainder taken from reference TRBV2 and TRBJ2-5, is EPEVTQTPSHQVTQMGQEVILRCVPISNHLYFYWYRQILGQKVEFLVSFYNNEISEKSEIFDDQFSVERPDGSNFTLKIRSTKLEDSAMYFCASSEDLSETQYFGPGTRLLVL.

This clonotype was picked up a small number of times. The chain joins TRBV12-3 or TRBV12-4 to TRBJ2-1; no reliable D call. V shed 3 bases and J shed 7 bases, with 13 bases lying between them. The CDR3 is 14 amino acids. The DNA for the CDR3 is TGTGCCAGCAGTTTCCGGATAGCAGGTAATGAGCAGTTCTTC. Amino acids: CASSFRIAGNEQFF.

The chain links TRBV5-1 to TRBJ2-7; D tentatively fits TRBD1 or TRBD2 (5 bases each). The germline V and J ends were trimmed by 4 bases and 6 bases, with 14 bases remaining between them. Germline CDR1 and CDR2: SGHRS and YFSETQ. The CDR3 has 13 amino acids. In DNA form, the CDR3 reads TGCGCCAGCAGCCGGGGCCTCGACCCCGAGCAGTACTTC. This gives the protein CASSRGLDPEQYF. Full variable domain (remainder filled in from reference TRBV5-1 and TRBJ2-7): KAGVTQTPRYLIKTRGQQVTLSCSPISGHRSVSWYQQTPGQGLQFLFEYFSETQRNKGNFPGRFSGRQFSNSRSEMNVSTLELGDSALYLCASSRGLDPEQYFGPGTRLTVT.

The genes are TRBV25-1 and TRBJ2-3; D gene uncertain. V was trimmed by 4 bases and J by 4 bases, leaving 15 bases between them. There are 15 residues in the CDR3. Per germline, CDR1 MGHDK and CDR2 SYGVNS. CDR3 in amino acids: CASSAGRKDPDTQYF. The DNA of the CDR3 is TGTGCCAGCAGTGCAGGCCGGAAGGACCCAGATACGCAGTATTTT.

A few counts support this clonotype. V and J are TRBV6-5 and TRBJ2-6, with D uncertain. Germline V CDR1 and CDR2: MNHEY, SVGAGI. The CDR3 spans 16 residues. Trimming pared 0 bases from V and 0 bases from J, leaving 6 bases between. DNA for the CDR3: TGTGCCAGCAGTTACTCTCGGAGCTCTGGGGCCAACGTCCTGACTTTC. It translates to CASSYSRSSGANVLTF.

This clonotype has a count of ten or more. This chain connects TRBV28 to TRBJ2-1; 8 bases fit TRBD1. This CDR3 has 14 residues. Germline lookup yields CDR1 MDHEN and CDR2 SYDVKM. Trimming took 3 bases from V and 8 from J; bases not matched to a gene: 6. The CDR3: CASSFPGQGYEQFF. CDR3 nucleotides: TGTGCCAGCAGTTTCCCAGGACAGGGTTATGAGCAGTTCTTC.

This clonotype was recorded at least ten times. V gene TRBV5-6 combines with J gene TRBJ1-1, with D uncertain. V was cut by 0 bases and J by 0 bases, with 6 bases left in between. This CDR3 spans 14 amino acids. Germline assignment: CDR1 SGHDT and CDR2 YYEEEE. The CDR3 region has the DNA TGTGCCAGCAGCTTGGGACACCTGAACACTGAAGCTTTCTTT. It yields the protein CASSLGHLNTEAFF.

This clonotype appeared a few times. The V call is TRBV11-2, the J call TRBJ2-1; 8 positions match TRBD2. The CDR3 is 18 residues long. CDR1 is SGHAT and CDR2 is FQNNGV in the germline V gene. The V gene end was trimmed by 0 bases and the J gene end by 5 bases; junction bases not matched to a gene: 12. The CDR3 reads CASSLDLERGGLHNEQFF. The DNA of the CDR3 is TGTGCCAGCAGCTTAGATCTTGAACGGGGGGGCCTACACAATGAGCAGTTCTTC.

At least ten counts were recorded for this clonotype. The CDR3 DNA sequence: TGTGCCAGCAGCTTAATAGCGGGGGGCTACAATGAGCAGTTCTTC. This encodes CASSLIAGGYNEQFF. The chain has TRBV7-3 and TRBJ2-1; 10 nucleotides agree with TRBD2. V dropped 1 base and J dropped 3; count of bases not matched to a gene: 0. CDR1 SGHTA and CDR2 FQGTGA come from the germline V gene. This CDR3 is built from 15 residues. The full variable domain, with the rest looked up from reference TRBV7-3 and TRBJ2-1, is GAGVSQTPSNKVTEKGKYVELRCDPISGHTALYWYRQSLGQGPEFLIYFQGTGAADDSGLPNDRFFAVRPEGSVSTLKIQRTERGDSAVYLCASSLIAGGYNEQFFGPGTRLTVL.

Regarding this clonotype: Here the CDR3 omits its conserved ending phenylalanine or tryptophan, so a read error is the likely source. The chain recombines TRBV28 with TRBJ2-6, with TRBD2 as a possible D gene (6 bases). This CDR3 region has 15 residues. Germline CDR1 reads MDHEN; CDR2 reads SYDVKM. V dropped 3 bases and J dropped 0 bases, with 6 bases sitting between them. The CDR3 loop is CASSLRGSGANVLTS. CDR3 nucleotide sequence: TGTGCCAGCAGTTTGCGGGGCTCTGGGGCCAACGTCCTGACTTCC.

This rearrangement joins TRBV11-3 to TRBJ2-2; no clear D. The V end lost 0 bases, the J end lost 2 bases, and 7 bases lay between the germline ends. In germline, CDR1 is SGHNT, CDR2 YENEEA. The CDR3 is 15 residues long. The chain's CDR3 is CASSLDGVNTGELFF. The CDR3 DNA follows: TGTGCCAGCAGCTTAGATGGGGTAAACACCGGGGAGCTGTTTTTT.

J is TRBJ2-7 and V is TRBV14; tentatively, D is TRBD1 (6 bases). CDR1 is SGHDN, CDR2 FVKESK, per germline. The CDR3 sequence is 16 residues long. V gave up 2 bases and J gave up 4 bases, with 18 bases separating them. CDR3 nucleotides: TGTGCCAGCAGCCAATTCCTCGGACAGTCGACATACGAGCAGTACTTC. Translating it yields CASSQFLGQSTYEQYF.

In its sample, this clonotype was seen many times. The chain has TRBV6-2 or TRBV6-3 and TRBJ2-7; D gene uncertain. There are 11 residues in the CDR3. Per germline, CDR1 MNHEY and CDR2 SVGEGT. Trimming pared 3 bases from V and 2 bases from J, leaving 2 bases between. The CDR3 DNA reads as TGTGCCAGCAGTTATCCCTACGAGCAGTACTTC. As protein: CASSYPYEQYF.

This sequence joins TRBV7-9 and TRBJ1-4; TRBD1 is a possible D gene (6 bases). The V and J ends lost 5 bases and 5 bases respectively, with 12 bases between them. The CDR3 spans 14 residues. Germline V CDR1 and CDR2: SEHNR, FQNEAQ (reference sequence). The CDR3 here is CASSIRGKNEKLFF. CDR3 DNA: TGTGCCAGCAGCATAAGGGGGAAGAATGAAAAACTGTTTTTT. The full variable domain, with the rest looked up from reference TRBV7-9 and TRBJ1-4, is DTGVSQNPRHKITKRGQNVTFRCDPISEHNRLYWYRQTLGQGPEFLTYFQNEAQLEKSRLLSDRFSAERPKGSFSTLEIQRTEQGDSAMYLCASSIRGKNEKLFFGSGTQLSVL.

There are many counts of this clonotype. J is TRBJ2-7 and V is TRBV6-6; the match to TRBD2 covers 8 bases. The CDR3 runs to 13 residues. V trimming: 5 bases; J trimming: 3 bases; junction bases outside the gene matches: 3. CDR1 and CDR2 from the germline V gene are MNHNY and SVGAGI (reference sequence). The CDR3 sequence: CASSRGTSYEQYF. The DNA for the CDR3 is TGTGCCAGCAGTCGCGGGACTAGCTACGAGCAGTACTTC.